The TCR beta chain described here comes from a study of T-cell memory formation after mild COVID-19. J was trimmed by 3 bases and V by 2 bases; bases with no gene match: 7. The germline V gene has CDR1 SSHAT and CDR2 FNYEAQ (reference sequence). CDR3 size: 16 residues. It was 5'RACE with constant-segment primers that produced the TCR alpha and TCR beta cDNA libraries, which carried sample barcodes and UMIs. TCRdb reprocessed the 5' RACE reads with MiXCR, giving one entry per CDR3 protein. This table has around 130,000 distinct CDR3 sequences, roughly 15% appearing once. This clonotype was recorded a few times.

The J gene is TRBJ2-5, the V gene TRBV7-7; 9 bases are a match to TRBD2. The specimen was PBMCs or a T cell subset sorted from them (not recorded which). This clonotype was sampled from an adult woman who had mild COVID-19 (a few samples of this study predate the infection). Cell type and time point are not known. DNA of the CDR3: TGTGCCAGCAGCTTACGGCGGGGGGGCCCGAAAGAGACCCAGTACTTC. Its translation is CASSLRRGGPKETQYF.